The 32 T cell receptor beta chains below all came from one sample that was sequenced in a study of blood T cell repertoires in COVID-19. The assay was immunoSEQ multiplex PCR, and TCRdb's table has in-frame clones only and misses some. The table lists about 50,000 clones, roughly three quarters of them singletons. Source material: peripheral blood. The receptors were sampled from a man aged 45-60 years with active or convalescent COVID-19.

The chain uses TRBV5-3 and TRBJ2-5, with TRBD2 matching 8 bases. TRBV5-3 is recorded as an ORF, its role being uncertain. V lost 5 bases, J lost 1 base, and 10 bases stayed unmatched. The CDR3 consists of 16 residues. The CDR3 nucleotides are TGTGCCAGAAGTTTGAGAGCGGGGGCGATCCAAGAGACCCAGTACTTC. Encoded protein: CARSLRAGAIQETQYF.

The chain recombines TRBV29-1 with TRBJ2-4, with 10 positions matching TRBD1. Trimming removed 7 bases from V and 10 bases from J; junction bases left unmatched: 10. This CDR3 region has 13 residues. Germline V lookup: CDR1 SQVTM, CDR2 ANQGSEA. The CDR3 DNA follows: TGCAGCGCCCGGACAGGGGGGGATAGGATTCAGTACTTC. Translating it yields CSARTGGDRIQYF. Combining the CDR3 with reference TRBV29-1 and TRBJ2-4 gives the whole variable domain SAVISQKPSRDICQRGTSLTIQCQVDSQVTMMFWYRQQPGQSLTLIATANQGSEATYESGFVIDKFPISRPNLTFSTLTVSNMSPEDSSIYLCSARTGGDRIQYFGAGTRLSVL.

The rearrangement joins TRBV3-1 (or the pseudogene TRBV3-2) to TRBJ1-2; 8 nucleotides match TRBD1. The length of the CDR3 is 15 residues. Trimming removed 5 bases from V and 4 bases from J; junction bases left unmatched: 9. Per the germline V gene, CDR1 is LGHDT and CDR2 is YNNKEL (reference sequence). The CDR3 DNA reads TGTGCCAGCAGCTTGAGGCCGGGACAGGTCTATGGCTACACCTTC. It translates to CASSLRPGQVYGYTF.

This rearrangement joins TRBV11-2 to TRBJ1-2; 8 bases agree with TRBD1. This CDR3 spans 13 amino acids. Germline loops: CDR1 SGHAT, CDR2 FQNNGV. The ends lost 5 bases at V and 8 bases at J; junction bases unmatched: 7. CDR3 region: CASSPTGVRGYTF. The CDR3 DNA is TGTGCCAGCAGCCCGACAGGGGTCCGGGGCTACACCTTC. The full variable domain, with the rest looked up from reference TRBV11-2 and TRBJ1-2, is EAGVAQSPRYKIIEKRQSVAFWCNPISGHATLYWYQQILGQGPKLLIQFQNNGVVDDSQLPKDRFSAERLKGVDSTLKIQPAKLEDSAVYLCASSPTGVRGYTFGSGTRLTVV.

This clone is medium-sized. This rearrangement joins TRBV6-5 to TRBJ2-7; D is unresolved. The V gene lost 2 bases and the J gene lost 1 base, with 6 bases spanning the gap. This CDR3 has 13 amino acids. Germline V gives CDR1 MNHEY, CDR2 SVGAGI. CDR3 nucleotides: TGTGCCAGCAGTTACATGTCTTCCTACGAGCAGTACTTC. Protein sequence: CASSYMSSYEQYF.

This clone was detected a few times. This chain joins TRBV9 and TRBJ1-5, with D tentatively TRBD1 (6 bases). Trimming cost V 4 bases and J 5 bases, with 13 bases left between them. The germline V gene has CDR1 SGDLS and CDR2 YYNGEE. The CDR3 extends over 14 amino acids. CDR3 DNA sequence: TGTGCCAGCAGCTCACAGGGTGGTCATCAGCCCCAGCATTTT. Protein sequence: CASSSQGGHQPQHF.

The chain couples TRBV6-5 to TRBJ2-7; D possibly corresponds to TRBD2 (7 bases). The V end lost 10 bases, the J end lost 3 bases, and 19 bases lay between the germline ends. The CDR3 has 14 amino acids. Germline V gene lookup returns CDR1 MNHEY and CDR2 SVGAGI. CDR3 DNA: TGTGCCACTCCTGGGGGGGCGGATAACTACGAGCAGTACTTC. It specifies CATPGGADNYEQYF.

V usage is TRBV6-1 and J usage is TRBJ2-5, with TRBD1 matching over 11 bases. This CDR3 comprises 15 residues. Germline lookup yields CDR1 MNHNS and CDR2 SASEGT. The V gene end was trimmed by 1 base and the J gene end by 6 bases; junction bases not matched to a gene: 4. CDR3 sequence (DNA): TGTGCCAGCAGTGAAGGGACAGGGGGCTGGAAGACCCAGTACTTC. As protein: CASSEGTGGWKTQYF.

This clone has a handful of counts. This chain joins TRBV4-2 and TRBJ1-5; maybe TRBD1 (5 bases). The germline gives CDR1 LGHNA, CDR2 YNFKEQ. The CDR3 has 18 residues. V was clipped by 0 bases and J by 10 bases, with 25 bases between them. The CDR3 protein is CASSQDLQAPMGPIPQHF. The CDR3 region has the DNA TGTGCCAGCAGCCAAGATTTACAGGCCCCAATGGGCCCGATCCCCCAGCATTTT.

The chain combines TRBV5-6 with TRBJ2-7; the match to TRBD2 covers 8 bases. CDR1 SGHDT and CDR2 YYEEEE come from the germline V gene. Trimming at V came to 6 bases and at J to 3 bases, leaving 11 bases not matched to a gene. The CDR3 covers 15 residues. The CDR3 loop reads CASTHRGGRSYEQYF. CDR3 nucleotide sequence: TGTGCCAGCACCCATCGCGGGGGGCGCAGCTACGAGCAGTACTTC.

The chain employs TRBV15 and TRBJ2-7, with TRBD1 matching 7 bases. In germline, CDR1 is LNHNV, CDR2 YYDKDF (reference sequence). The CDR3 is made up of 13 amino acids. Losses at the gene ends were 4 bases for V and 3 bases for J; bases not matched to a gene: 3. CDR3 bases: TGTGCCACCAGCACCGACAGGGACTACGAGCAGTACTTC. This translates into CATSTDRDYEQYF.

The chain has TRBV10-2 and TRBJ1-4; D unresolved. This CDR3 has 15 amino acids. The germline V and J ends were trimmed by 0 bases and 7 bases, with 12 bases remaining between them. From germline, CDR1 is WSHSY and CDR2 SAAADI. Here the CDR3 DNA reads TGCGCCAGCAGTGAGTCGCGGCAGATGGGTGAAAAACTGTTTTTT. Encoded protein: CASSESRQMGEKLFF.

The V and J genes are TRBV7-8 and TRBJ2-2; D is uncertain. The germline V gene has CDR1 SGHVS and CDR2 FQNEAQ. V lost 5 bases and J lost 4, with 17 bases in between. The CDR3 has 16 amino acids. CDR3: CASSHASGPLTGELFF. The CDR3 DNA sequence: TGTGCCAGCAGCCATGCGTCTGGTCCCCTCACCGGGGAGCTGTTTTTT.

The J gene is TRBJ2-3, the V gene TRBV7-2, with TRBD1 as a possible D gene (6 bases). From germline, CDR1 is SGHTA and CDR2 FQGNSA. The V end was cut by 4 bases, the J end by 0 bases, with 8 bases between. This CDR3 has 14 amino acids. CDR3 region: CASSYRDSTDTQYF. CDR3 coding DNA: TGTGCCAGCAGCTACAGGGATAGCACAGATACGCAGTATTTT.

The count of this clone is one. The rearrangement joins TRBV3-1 (or the pseudogene TRBV3-2) to TRBJ2-5, with 8 positions matching TRBD1. The germline CDR1 and CDR2 sequences are LGHDT and YNNKEL (reference sequence). CDR3 size: 15 residues. V lost 6 bases to trimming and J lost 1 base; unmatched junction nucleotides: 7. CDR3 loop: CASRRTGGGQETQYF. CDR3 in DNA: TGTGCCAGCAGACGAACAGGGGGAGGCCAAGAGACCCAGTACTTC.

This clone was found a few times. This chain links TRBV29-1 with TRBJ2-7; 7 nucleotides line up with TRBD1. The V gene's germline CDR1 is SQVTM and CDR2 ANQGSEA. The CDR3 runs to 13 residues. V lost 1 base to trimming and J lost 4 bases; unmatched junction nucleotides: 4. The CDR3 loop reads CSVEGQGRYEQYF. The DNA for the CDR3 is TGCAGCGTTGAAGGACAGGGCCGATACGAGCAGTACTTC.

This clone was seen a single time. CDR3: CSVEDVETNYGYTF. The CDR3 DNA follows: TGCAGCGTTGAAGACGTAGAAACTAACTATGGCTACACCTTC. The chain uses TRBV29-1 and TRBJ1-2; D is uncertain. Trimming shortened V by 0 bases and J by 0 bases, and 8 bases separated the two germline ends. This CDR3 spans 14 amino acids. Germline V gene lookup returns CDR1 SQVTM and CDR2 ANQGSEA.

The gene calls are TRBV6-5 and TRBJ2-7; unclear D gene. The ends were cut back, 5 bases at V and 4 bases at J, with 15 bases in the middle. This CDR3 spans 14 amino acids. CDR1 MNHEY and CDR2 SVGAGI come from the germline V gene. As DNA, the CDR3 is TGTGCCAGCAGTCCCTCCCTTACGCTATACGAGCAGTACTTC. This sequence encodes CASSPSLTLYEQYF.

The chain recombines TRBV5-1 with TRBJ2-3; 9 bases match TRBD2. Germline CDR1 reads SGHRS; CDR2 reads YFSETQ. This CDR3 has 17 residues. The J segment lost 5 bases and the V segment lost 1 base, leaving 11 bases of the junction unmatched. CDR3 coding DNA: TGCGCCAGCAGCTTGAGTGGGACTAGCTTGATGAGAGATACGCAGTATTTT. This translates into CASSLSGTSLMRDTQYF.

The V and J genes are TRBV18 and TRBJ2-3, with D possibly matching TRBD1 (6 bases). The CDR3 contains 14 residues. Trimming took 3 bases from V and 2 from J, leaving 9 bases between them. In germline, CDR1 is KGHSH, CDR2 LQKENI. The DNA of the CDR3 is TGTGCCAGCTCACCCGGACAGATCACAGATACGCAGTATTTT. This encodes CASSPGQITDTQYF.

This sequence joins TRBV30 and TRBJ1-6; no clear D gene. The germline gives CDR1 GTSNPN, CDR2 SVGIG (reference sequence). V was shortened by 3 bases and J by 0 bases, with 9 bases between the two germline ends. CDR3 size: 15 residues. This CDR3 is CAWSRRSSYNSPLHF. In nucleotides, the CDR3 is TGTGCCTGGAGCCGGAGGAGCTCCTATAATTCACCCCTCCACTTT.

This chain joins TRBV5-1 and TRBJ1-3, with a weak D call TRBD1 (5 bases). Trimming left V 1 base short and J 4 bases short, with 9 bases between. CDR1 is SGHRS and CDR2 is YFSETQ in the germline V gene. The length of the CDR3 is 14 residues. In DNA form, the CDR3 reads TGCGCCAGCAGCTTGTTGACAGAAGGAAACACCATATATTTT. Translated, it gives CASSLLTEGNTIYF.

This clone was seen more than once but under ten times. The chain combines TRBV5-6 with TRBJ1-2; D may be TRBD1 (6 bases). The germline gives CDR1 SGHDT, CDR2 YYEEEE. This CDR3 is 15 amino acids long. The V end lost 4 bases, the J end lost 8 bases, and 21 bases lay between the germline ends. CDR3 residues: CASSPQGMGLVGYTF. The CDR3, as DNA: TGTGCCAGCAGCCCACAGGGCATGGGCTTGGTGGGCTACACCTTC.

The chain carries TRBV29-1 and TRBJ2-5, with a tentative D call TRBD1 (5 bases). In germline, CDR1 is SQVTM, CDR2 ANQGSEA. This CDR3 has 13 amino acids. Deletions cut 8 bases from V and 4 bases from J, with 17 bases between. The DNA for the CDR3 is TGCAGCCACAAGGCAGGGCCGTCAGAGACCCAGTACTTC. Its protein is CSHKAGPSETQYF. Full variable domain (rest looked up from reference TRBV29-1 and TRBJ2-5): SAVISQKPSRDICQRGTSLTIQCQVDSQVTMMFWYRQQPGQSLTLIATANQGSEATYESGFVIDKFPISRPNLTFSTLTVSNMSPEDSSIYLCSHKAGPSETQYFGPGTRLLVL.

The V call is TRBV7-2, the J call TRBJ2-7; D is perhaps TRBD2 (5 bases). The ends were cut back, 4 bases at V and 0 bases at J, with 10 bases in the middle. Germline V gene lookup returns CDR1 SGHTA and CDR2 FQGNSA. CDR3 length: 14 amino acids. CDR3 DNA sequence: TGTGCCAGCAGCTCGGACGGAGGCTCCTACGAGCAGTACTTC. It translates to CASSSDGGSYEQYF.

This sequence joins TRBV29-1 and TRBJ2-7; the match to TRBD1 covers 10 bases. This CDR3 has 16 residues. Germline lookup yields CDR1 SQVTM and CDR2 ANQGSEA. The J segment lost 7 bases and the V segment lost 5 bases, leaving 17 bases of the junction unmatched. CDR3 sequence (DNA): TGCAGCGTTTTAGGCTTGACAGGGGGCCTTACGGGGGAGCAGTACTTC. Residues: CSVLGLTGGLTGEQYF.

The CDR3 DNA follows: TGTGCCAGCAGTGAAATAGATATGAACACTGAAGCTTTCTTT. It specifies CASSEIDMNTEAFF. The rearrangement links TRBV2 to TRBJ1-1; D gene uncertain. V dropped 2 bases and J dropped 0 bases, with 7 bases sitting between them. This CDR3 region has 14 residues. Per the germline V gene, CDR1 is SNHLY and CDR2 is FYNNEI. The variable domain in full, completed from reference TRBV2 and TRBJ1-1, reads EPEVTQTPSHQVTQMGQEVILRCVPISNHLYFYWYRQILGQKVEFLVSFYNNEISEKSEIFDDQFSVERPDGSNFTLKIRSTKLEDSAMYFCASSEIDMNTEAFFGQGTRLTVV.

The table lists this clone with many counts. The CDR3 is CAISEGQSFYNEQFF. The CDR3 DNA follows: TGTGCCATCAGTGAGGGCCAATCCTTTTACAATGAGCAGTTCTTC. The chain couples TRBV10-3 to TRBJ2-1, with no clear D. V gave up 2 bases and J gave up 4 bases, with 12 bases separating them. The CDR3 extends over 15 amino acids. Germline CDR1 reads ENHRY; CDR2 reads SYGVKD.

The chain is built from TRBV27 and TRBJ1-1, with D possibly being TRBD1 (6 bases). Germline CDR1 and CDR2: MNHEY and SMNVEV (reference sequence). V was shortened by 8 bases and J by 6 bases, with 16 bases between the two germline ends. The CDR3 is 13 amino acids. In nucleotides, the CDR3 is TGTGCCAGCGGGGGCAGAAATAGAGCTGAAGCTTTCTTT. Translation: CASGGRNRAEAFF.

The rearrangement joins TRBV4-1 to TRBJ2-1; 8 nucleotides line up with TRBD2. V gave up 0 bases and J gave up 3 bases; unmatched junction bases: 10. The CDR3 consists of 18 residues. Germline V CDR1 and CDR2: MGHRA, YSYEKL. The CDR3 region has the DNA TGCGCCAGCAGCCAAGAATTCCGGGGCGGGGGGCACTACAATGAGCAGTTCTTC. This gives the protein CASSQEFRGGGHYNEQFF.

This chain links TRBV6-1 with TRBJ1-1; the D is unclear. The CDR3 covers 12 residues. V was shortened by 0 bases and J by 12 bases, with 11 bases between the two germline ends. CDR1 MNHNS and CDR2 SASEGT come from the germline V gene. CDR3 protein: CASSEAGTGTFF. In DNA form, the CDR3 reads TGTGCCAGCAGTGAAGCTGGAACGGGGACTTTCTTT.

The chain couples TRBV5-3 to TRBJ2-1; D ambiguous. TRBV5-3 counts as an open reading frame of uncertain function. The CDR3 has 11 amino acids. The germline V and J ends were trimmed by 1 base and 9 bases, with 5 bases remaining between them. The DNA for the CDR3 is TGTGCCAGAAGCTTGTCGGGTGAGCAGTTCTTC. This translates into CARSLSGEQFF.